This T cell receptor beta chain was sequenced during a study of CD8 T cells in Susac syndrome. Trimming removed 4 bases at V and 2 bases at J, with 22 bases between. CDR3 length: 17 residues. In germline, CDR1 is SGHDT, CDR2 YYEEEE. Reverse transcription used about 0.5 to 1 ug RNA and random hexamers. MiXCR, applied by TCRdb to the immunoSEQ multiplex PCR reads, yields one record per CDR3 protein. The sample has fewer than 85,000 distinct CDR3 sequences; about 94% are singletons. Sequenced: CD8+ T cells from PBMCs. The rearrangement joins TRBV5-6 to TRBJ2-7; the D call may be TRBD1 or TRBD2 (6 bases each). The clonotype was recovered from a human donor with multiple sclerosis. CDR3 in amino acids: CASSPPGGREEAYEQYF. CDR3 DNA: TGTGCCAGCAGCCCCCCCGGGGGCAGGGAAGAGGCCTACGAGCAGTACTTC.